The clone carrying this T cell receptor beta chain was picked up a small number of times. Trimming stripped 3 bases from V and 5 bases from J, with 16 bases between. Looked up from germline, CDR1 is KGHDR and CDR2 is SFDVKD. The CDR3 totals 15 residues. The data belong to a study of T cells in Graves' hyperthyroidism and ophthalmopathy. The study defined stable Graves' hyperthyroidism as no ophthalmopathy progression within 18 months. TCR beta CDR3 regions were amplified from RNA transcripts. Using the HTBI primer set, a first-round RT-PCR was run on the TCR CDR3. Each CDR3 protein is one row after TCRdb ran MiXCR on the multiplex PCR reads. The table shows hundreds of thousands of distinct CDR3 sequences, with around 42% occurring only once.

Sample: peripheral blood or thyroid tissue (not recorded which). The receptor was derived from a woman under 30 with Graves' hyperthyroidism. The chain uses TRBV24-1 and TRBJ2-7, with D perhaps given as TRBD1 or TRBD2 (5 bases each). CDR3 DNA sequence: TGTGCCACCAGTGATCGGGACCCGGGACGCGACGAGCAGTACTTC. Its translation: CATSDRDPGRDEQYF.